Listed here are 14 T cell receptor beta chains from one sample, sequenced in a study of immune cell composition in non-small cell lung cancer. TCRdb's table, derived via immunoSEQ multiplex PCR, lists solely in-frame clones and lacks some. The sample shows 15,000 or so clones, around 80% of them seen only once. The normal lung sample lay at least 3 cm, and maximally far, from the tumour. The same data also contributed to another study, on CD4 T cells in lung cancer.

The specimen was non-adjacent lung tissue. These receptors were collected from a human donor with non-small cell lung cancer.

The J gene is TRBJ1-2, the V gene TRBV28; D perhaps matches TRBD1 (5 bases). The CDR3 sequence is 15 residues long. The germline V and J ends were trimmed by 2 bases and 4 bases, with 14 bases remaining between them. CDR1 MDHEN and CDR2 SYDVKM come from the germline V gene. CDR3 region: CASSLGAGRIYGYTF. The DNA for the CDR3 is TGTGCCAGCAGTTTAGGGGCAGGCCGAATCTATGGCTACACCTTC.

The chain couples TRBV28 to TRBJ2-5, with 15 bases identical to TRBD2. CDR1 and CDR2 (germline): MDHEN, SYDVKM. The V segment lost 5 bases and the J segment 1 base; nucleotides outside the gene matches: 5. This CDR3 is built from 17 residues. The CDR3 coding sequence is TGTGCCAGCAGTCCCGGGACTAGCGGGGGGCTCCAAGAGACCCAGTACTTC. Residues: CASSPGTSGGLQETQYF. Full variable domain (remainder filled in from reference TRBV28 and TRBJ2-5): DVKVTQSSRYLVKRTGEKVFLECVQDMDHENMFWYRQDPGLGLRLIYFSYDVKMKEKGDIPEGYSVSREKKERFSLILESASTNQTSMYLCASSPGTSGGLQETQYFGPGTRLLVL.

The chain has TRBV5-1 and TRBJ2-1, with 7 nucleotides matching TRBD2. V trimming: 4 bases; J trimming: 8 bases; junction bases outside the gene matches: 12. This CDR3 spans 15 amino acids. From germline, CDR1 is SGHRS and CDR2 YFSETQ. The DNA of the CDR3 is TGCGCCAGCAGCCAGAGAGCGGGACCGGGGGATGAGCAGTTCTTC. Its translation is CASSQRAGPGDEQFF.

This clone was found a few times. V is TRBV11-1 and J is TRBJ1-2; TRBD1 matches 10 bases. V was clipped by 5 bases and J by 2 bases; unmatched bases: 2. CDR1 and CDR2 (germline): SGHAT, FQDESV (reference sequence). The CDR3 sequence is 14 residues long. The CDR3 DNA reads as TGTGCCAGCAGCCCGGGACAGGGGAACTATGGCTACACCTTC. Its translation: CASSPGQGNYGYTF.

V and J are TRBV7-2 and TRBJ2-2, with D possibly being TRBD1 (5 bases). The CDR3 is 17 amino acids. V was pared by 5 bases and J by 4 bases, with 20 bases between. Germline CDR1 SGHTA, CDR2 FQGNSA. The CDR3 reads CASSPSVVGAGTGELFF. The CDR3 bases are TGTGCCAGCAGCCCGAGCGTAGTAGGGGCCGGCACCGGGGAGCTGTTTTTT.

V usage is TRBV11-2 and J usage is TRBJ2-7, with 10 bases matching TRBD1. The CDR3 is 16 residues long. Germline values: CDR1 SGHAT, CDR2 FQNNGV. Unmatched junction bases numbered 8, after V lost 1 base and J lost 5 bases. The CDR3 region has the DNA TGTGCCAGCAGCTTAGTTGGGGGACAGGGGAGTCACGAGCAGTACTTC. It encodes CASSLVGGQGSHEQYF.

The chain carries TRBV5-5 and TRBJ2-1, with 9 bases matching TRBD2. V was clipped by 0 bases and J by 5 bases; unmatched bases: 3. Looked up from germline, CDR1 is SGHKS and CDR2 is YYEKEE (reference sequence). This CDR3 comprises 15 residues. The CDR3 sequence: CASSLGTSDHNEQFF. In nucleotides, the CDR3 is TGTGCCAGCAGCTTGGGGACTAGCGACCACAATGAGCAGTTCTTC.

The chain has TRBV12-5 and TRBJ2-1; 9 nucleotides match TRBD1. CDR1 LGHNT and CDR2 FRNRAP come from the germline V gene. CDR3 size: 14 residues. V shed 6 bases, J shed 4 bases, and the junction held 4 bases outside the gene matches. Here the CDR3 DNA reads TGTGCTAGTGGCCCCGGGACAGGGTACAATGAGCAGTTCTTC. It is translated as CASGPGTGYNEQFF.

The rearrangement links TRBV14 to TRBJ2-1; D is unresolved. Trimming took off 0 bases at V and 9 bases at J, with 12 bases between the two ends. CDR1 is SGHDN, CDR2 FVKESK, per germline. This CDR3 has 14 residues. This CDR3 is CASSQDNLGGEQFF. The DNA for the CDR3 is TGTGCCAGCAGCCAAGATAATCTCGGCGGTGAGCAGTTCTTC.

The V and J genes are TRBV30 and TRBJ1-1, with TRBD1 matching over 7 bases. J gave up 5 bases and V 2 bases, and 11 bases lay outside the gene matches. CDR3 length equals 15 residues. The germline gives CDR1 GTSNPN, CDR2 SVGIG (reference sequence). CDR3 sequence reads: CAWSPLDRVGTEAFF. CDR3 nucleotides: TGTGCCTGGAGTCCCCTCGACAGGGTTGGGACTGAAGCTTTCTTT.

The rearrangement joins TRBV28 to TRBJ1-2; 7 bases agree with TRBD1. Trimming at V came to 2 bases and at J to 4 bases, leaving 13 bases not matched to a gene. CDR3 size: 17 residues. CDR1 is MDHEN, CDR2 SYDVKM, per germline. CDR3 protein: CASSLGSGAGGLYGYTF. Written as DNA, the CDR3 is TGTGCCAGCAGTTTAGGTTCGGGCGCAGGGGGTCTCTATGGCTACACCTTC.

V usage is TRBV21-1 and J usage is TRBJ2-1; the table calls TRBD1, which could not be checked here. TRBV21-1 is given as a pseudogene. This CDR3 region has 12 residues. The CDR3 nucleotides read TGTGCCAGCAGGGGACAGGGGAATGAGCAGTTCTTC. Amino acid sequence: CASRGQGNEQFF.

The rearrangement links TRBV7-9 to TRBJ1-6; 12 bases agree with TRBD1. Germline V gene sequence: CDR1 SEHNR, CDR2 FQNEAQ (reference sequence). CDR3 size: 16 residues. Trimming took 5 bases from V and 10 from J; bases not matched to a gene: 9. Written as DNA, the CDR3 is TGTGCCAGCAGCCAACAAGCCGGGACAGGGGGCTCACCCCTCCACTTT. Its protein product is CASSQQAGTGGSPLHF.

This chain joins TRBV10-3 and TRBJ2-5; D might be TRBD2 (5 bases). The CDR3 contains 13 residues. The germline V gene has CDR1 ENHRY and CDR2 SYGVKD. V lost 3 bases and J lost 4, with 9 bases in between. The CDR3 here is CAISDPLGETQYF. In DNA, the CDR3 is TGTGCCATCAGTGACCCACTAGGAGAGACCCAGTACTTC.